Sequencing of this T cell receptor beta chain was carried out in a study of CD8+ T cells in alopecia areata. After isolation, RNA underwent reverse transcription to generate cDNA as the sequencing template. Profiling relied on immunoSEQ multiplex PCR, and the TCRdb table lists in-frame clones only, not all of them. The sample lists 100,000 to 120,000 clones, 50% to 60% occurring once. This CDR3 has 17 amino acids. In germline, CDR1 is SGDLS, CDR2 YYNGEE. After removal of 0 bases from V and 6 bases from J, the junction contained 9 bases not matched to a gene. Findings and limits, study-wide: Mice showed TCR sharing more clearly than patients did, possibly owing to HLA. Researchers report lesional scalp, most notably alopecia totalis/universalis, outstripped normal scalp in clonality.

Sampling of alopecia areata patients yielded lesional scalp punch biopsies as well as peripheral blood. Sorted populations comprised CD4+ and CD8+ T cells obtained from PBMCs. The table lists this clone with a count of one. Antigen specificity is unknown. The genes are TRBV9 and TRBJ2-7; 13 nucleotides match TRBD2. Sequencing input: NKG2D-low CD8+ T cells sorted from blood. This receptor was taken from a human donor with alopecia areata. The CDR3 DNA is TGTGCCAGCAGCGTAGGAGGAACTAGCGGGAGGGATGGCGAGCAGTACTTC. Its protein product is CASSVGGTSGRDGEQYF.